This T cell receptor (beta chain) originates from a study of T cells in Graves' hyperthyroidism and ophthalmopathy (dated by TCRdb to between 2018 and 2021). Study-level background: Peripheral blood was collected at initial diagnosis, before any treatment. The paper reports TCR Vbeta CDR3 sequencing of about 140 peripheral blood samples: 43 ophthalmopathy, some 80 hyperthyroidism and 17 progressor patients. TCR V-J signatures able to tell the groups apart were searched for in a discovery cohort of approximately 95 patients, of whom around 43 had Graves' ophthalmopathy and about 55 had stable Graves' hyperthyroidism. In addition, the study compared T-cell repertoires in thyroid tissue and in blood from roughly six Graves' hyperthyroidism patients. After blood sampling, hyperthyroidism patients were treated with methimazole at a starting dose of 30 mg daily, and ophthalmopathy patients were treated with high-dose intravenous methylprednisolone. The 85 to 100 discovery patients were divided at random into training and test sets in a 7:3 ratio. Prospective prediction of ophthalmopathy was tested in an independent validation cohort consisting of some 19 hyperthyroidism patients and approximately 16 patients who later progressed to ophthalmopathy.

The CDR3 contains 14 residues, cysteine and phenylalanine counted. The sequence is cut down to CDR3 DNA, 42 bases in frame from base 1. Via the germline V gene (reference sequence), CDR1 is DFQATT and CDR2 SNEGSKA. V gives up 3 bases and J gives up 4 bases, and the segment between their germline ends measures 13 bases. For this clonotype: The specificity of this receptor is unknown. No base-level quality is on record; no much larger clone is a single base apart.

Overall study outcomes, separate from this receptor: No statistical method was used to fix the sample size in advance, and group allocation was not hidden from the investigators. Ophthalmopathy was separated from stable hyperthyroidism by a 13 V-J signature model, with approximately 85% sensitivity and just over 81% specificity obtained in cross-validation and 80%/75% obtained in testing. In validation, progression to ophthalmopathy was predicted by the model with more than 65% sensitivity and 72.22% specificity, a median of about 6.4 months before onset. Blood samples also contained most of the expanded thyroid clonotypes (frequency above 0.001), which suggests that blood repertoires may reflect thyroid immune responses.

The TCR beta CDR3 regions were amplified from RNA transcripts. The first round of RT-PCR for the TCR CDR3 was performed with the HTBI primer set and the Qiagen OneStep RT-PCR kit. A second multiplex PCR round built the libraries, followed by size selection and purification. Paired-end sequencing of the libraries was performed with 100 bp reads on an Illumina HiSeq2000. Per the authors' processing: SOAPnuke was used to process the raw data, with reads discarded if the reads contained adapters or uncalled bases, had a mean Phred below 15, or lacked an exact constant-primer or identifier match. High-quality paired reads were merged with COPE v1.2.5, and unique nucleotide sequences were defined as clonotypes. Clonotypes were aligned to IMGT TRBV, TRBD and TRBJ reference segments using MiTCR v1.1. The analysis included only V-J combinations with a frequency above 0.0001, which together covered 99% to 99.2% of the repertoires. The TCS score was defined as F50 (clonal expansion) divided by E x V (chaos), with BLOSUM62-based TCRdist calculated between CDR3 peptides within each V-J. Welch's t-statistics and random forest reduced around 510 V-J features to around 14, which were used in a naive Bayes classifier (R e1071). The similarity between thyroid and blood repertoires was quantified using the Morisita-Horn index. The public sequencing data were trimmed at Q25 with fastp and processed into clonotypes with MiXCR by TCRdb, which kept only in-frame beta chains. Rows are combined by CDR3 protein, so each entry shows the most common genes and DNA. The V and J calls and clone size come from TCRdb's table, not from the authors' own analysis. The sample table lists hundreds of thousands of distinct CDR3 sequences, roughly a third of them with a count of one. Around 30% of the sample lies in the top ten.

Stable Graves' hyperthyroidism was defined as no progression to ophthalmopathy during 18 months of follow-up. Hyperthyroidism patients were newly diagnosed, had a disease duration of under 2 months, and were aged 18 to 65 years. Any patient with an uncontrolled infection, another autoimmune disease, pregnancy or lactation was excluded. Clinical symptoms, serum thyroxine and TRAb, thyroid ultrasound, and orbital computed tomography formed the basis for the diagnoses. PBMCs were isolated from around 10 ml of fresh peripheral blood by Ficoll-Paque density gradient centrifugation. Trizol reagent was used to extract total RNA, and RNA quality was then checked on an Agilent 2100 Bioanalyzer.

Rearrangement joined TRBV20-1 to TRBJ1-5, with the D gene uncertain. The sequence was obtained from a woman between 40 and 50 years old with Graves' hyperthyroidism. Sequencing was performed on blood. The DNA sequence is TGCAGTGCTAGTAGAACCGAACTAAATCAGCCCCAGCATTTT. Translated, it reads CSASRTELNQPQHF.